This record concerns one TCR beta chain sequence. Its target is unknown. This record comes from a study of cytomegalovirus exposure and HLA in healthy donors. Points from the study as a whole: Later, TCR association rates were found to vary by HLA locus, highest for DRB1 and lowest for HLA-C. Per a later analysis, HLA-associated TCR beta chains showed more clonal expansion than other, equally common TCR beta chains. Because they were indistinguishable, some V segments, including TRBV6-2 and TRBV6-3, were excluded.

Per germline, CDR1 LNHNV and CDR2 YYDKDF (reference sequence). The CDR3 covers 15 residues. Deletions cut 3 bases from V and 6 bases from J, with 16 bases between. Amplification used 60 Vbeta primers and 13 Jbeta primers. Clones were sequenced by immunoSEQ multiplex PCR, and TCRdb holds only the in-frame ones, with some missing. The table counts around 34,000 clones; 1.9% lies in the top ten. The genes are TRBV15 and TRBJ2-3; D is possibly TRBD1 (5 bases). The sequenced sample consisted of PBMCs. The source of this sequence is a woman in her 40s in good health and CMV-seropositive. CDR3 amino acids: CATSRDNEGSDTQYF. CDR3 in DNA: TGTGCCACCAGCAGGGACAATGAAGGTTCCGATACGCAGTATTTT.